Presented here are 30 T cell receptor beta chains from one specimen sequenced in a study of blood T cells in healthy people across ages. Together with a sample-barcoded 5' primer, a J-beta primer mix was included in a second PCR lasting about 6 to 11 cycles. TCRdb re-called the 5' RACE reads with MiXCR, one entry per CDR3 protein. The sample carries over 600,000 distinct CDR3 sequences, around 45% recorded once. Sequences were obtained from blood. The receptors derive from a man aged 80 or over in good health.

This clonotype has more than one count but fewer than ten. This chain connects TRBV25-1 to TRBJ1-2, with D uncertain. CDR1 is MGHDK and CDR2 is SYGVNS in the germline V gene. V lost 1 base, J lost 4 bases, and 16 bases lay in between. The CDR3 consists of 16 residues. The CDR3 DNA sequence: TGTGCCAGCAGTGAATCATGGGCCCCTATAGGCTATGGCTACACCTTC. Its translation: CASSESWAPIGYGYTF.

Written as DNA, the CDR3 is TGTGCCAGCAGGACGGGACAGAAAAACATTCAGTACTTC. It encodes CASRTGQKNIQYF. The V and J genes are TRBV6-5 and TRBJ2-4; TRBD1 matches at 7 bases. Germline CDR1 is MNHEY and CDR2 is SVGAGI. Germline trimming cut 6 bases from V and 4 bases from J; bases unmatched to any gene: 3. The CDR3 spans 13 residues.

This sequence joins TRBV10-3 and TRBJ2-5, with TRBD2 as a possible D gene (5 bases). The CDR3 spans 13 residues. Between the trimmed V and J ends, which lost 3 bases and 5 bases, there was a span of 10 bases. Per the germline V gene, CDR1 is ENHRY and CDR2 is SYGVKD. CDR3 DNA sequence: TGTGCCATCAGTGACCGGGAAGGGGAGACCCAGTACTTC. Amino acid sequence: CAISDREGETQYF.

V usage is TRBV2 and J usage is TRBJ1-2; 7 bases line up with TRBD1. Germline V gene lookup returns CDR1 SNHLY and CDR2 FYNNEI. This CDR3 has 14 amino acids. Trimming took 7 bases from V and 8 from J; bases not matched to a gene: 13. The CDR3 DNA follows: TGTGCCAGCATTTGGGGCCGACAGGGCGACGGCTACACCTTC. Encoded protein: CASIWGRQGDGYTF.

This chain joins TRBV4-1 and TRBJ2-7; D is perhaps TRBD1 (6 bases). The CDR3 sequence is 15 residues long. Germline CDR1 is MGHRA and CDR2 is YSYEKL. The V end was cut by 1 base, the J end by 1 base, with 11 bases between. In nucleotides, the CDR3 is TGCGCCAGCAGCCAAGTTCTCAGGGGTTCCTACGAGCAGTACTTC. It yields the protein CASSQVLRGSYEQYF.

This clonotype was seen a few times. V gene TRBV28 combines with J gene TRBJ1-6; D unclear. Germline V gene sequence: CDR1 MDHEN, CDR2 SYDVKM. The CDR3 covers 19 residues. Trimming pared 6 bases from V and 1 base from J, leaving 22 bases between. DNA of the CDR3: TGTGCCAGCAGCTCAGTCGGACGAACCGCCTTATCCTATAATTCACCCCTCCACTTT. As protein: CASSSVGRTALSYNSPLHF.

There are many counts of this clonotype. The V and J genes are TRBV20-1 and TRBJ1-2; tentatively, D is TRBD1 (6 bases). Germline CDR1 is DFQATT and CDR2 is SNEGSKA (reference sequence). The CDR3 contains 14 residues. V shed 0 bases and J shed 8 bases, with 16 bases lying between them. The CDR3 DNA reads TGCAGTGCTAGAGAACCCAGGGGATTGATCGGCTACACCTTC. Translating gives CSAREPRGLIGYTF.

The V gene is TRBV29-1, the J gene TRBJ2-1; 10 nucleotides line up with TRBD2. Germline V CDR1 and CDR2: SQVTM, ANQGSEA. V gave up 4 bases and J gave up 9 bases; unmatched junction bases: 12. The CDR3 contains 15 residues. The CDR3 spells CSVGFVAGGVGEQFF. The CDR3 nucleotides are TGCAGCGTTGGATTCGTAGCGGGAGGTGTAGGTGAGCAGTTCTTC.

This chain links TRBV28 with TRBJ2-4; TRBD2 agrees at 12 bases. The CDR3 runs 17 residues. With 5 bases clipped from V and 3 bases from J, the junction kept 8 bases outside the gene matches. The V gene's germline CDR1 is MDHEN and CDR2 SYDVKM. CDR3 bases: TGTGCCAGCAGTACGACCCGACTAGCGGGAGTCAAAAACATTCAGTACTTC. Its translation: CASSTTRLAGVKNIQYF.

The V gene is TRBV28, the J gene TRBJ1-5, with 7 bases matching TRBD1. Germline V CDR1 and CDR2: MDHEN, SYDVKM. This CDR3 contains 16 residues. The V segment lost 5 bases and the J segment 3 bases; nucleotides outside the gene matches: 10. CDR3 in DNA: TGTGCCAGCAGTCTACGAAGACAGGGTCCCAATCAGCCCCAGCATTTT. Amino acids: CASSLRRQGPNQPQHF.

The CDR3 DNA reads TGTGCCAGCAGCCCCTCGGGCCTGAGAACAGATACGCAGTATTTT. It yields the protein CASSPSGLRTDTQYF. This chain joins TRBV25-1 and TRBJ2-3; no reliable D call. Germline values: CDR1 MGHDK, CDR2 SYGVNS. CDR3 size: 15 residues. V lost 6 bases and J lost 3, with 16 bases in between.

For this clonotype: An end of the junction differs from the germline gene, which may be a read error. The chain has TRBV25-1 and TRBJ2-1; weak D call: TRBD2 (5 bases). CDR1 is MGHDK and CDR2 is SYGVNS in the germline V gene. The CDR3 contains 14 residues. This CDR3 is CASSEGLPRVEQLF. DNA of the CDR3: TGTGCCAGCAGTGAAGGACTCCCACGCGTTGAGCAGTTGTTC.

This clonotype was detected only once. The CDR3 DNA sequence: TGTGCCACCAGCGAGCAGGGGACCCCTTTCTACGAGCAGTACTTC. Its translation is CATSEQGTPFYEQYF. The V and J genes are TRBV15 and TRBJ2-7; perhaps TRBD1 as D (6 bases). This CDR3 spans 15 amino acids. Germline CDR1 LNHNV, CDR2 YYDKDF (reference sequence). V was shortened by 5 bases and J by 3 bases, with 17 bases between the two germline ends.

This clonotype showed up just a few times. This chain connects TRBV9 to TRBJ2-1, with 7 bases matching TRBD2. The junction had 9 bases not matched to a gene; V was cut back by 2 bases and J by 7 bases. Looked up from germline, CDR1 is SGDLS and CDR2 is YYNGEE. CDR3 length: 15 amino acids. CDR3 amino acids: CASSVREAPGNEQFF. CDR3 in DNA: TGTGCCAGCAGCGTTCGGGAGGCCCCTGGAAATGAGCAGTTCTTC.

CDR3 DNA sequence: TGTGCCATCACCCCACAGCTGAACACTGAAGCTTTCTTT. Encoded protein: CAITPQLNTEAFF. This chain joins TRBV10-3 and TRBJ1-1; D is uncertain. The V gene's germline CDR1 is ENHRY and CDR2 SYGVKD. The CDR3 runs 13 residues. V lost 7 bases and J 0 bases, leaving 9 bases between the germline ends.

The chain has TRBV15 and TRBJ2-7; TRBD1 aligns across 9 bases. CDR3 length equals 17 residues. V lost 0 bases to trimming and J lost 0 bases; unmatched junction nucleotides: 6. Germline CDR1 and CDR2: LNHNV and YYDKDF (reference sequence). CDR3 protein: CATSRDAGTGISYEQYF. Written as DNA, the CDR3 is TGTGCCACCAGCAGAGATGCCGGGACAGGGATCTCCTACGAGCAGTACTTC.

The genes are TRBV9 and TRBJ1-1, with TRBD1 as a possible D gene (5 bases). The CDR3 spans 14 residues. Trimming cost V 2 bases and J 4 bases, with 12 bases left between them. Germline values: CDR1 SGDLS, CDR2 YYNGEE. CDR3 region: CASSVWGEGTEAFF. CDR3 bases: TGTGCCAGCAGCGTTTGGGGGGAGGGCACTGAAGCTTTCTTT.

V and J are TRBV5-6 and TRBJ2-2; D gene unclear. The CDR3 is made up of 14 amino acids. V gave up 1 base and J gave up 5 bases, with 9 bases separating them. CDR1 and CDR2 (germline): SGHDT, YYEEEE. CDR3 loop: CASSLMPATGELFF. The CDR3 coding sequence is TGTGCCAGCAGCTTGATGCCCGCTACCGGGGAGCTGTTTTTT.

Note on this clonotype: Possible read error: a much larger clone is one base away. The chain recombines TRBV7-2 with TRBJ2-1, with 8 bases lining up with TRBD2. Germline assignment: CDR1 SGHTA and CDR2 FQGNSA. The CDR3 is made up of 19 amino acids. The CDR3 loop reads CASSLSSWIAGSSYNEQSF. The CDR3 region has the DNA TGTGCCAGCAGCTTATCCTCTTGGATAGCGGGGAGCTCCTACAATGAGCAGTCCTTC.

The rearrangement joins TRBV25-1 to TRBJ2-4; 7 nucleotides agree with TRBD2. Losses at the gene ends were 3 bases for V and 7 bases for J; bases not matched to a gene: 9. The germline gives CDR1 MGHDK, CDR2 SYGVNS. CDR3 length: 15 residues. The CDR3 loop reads CASSDPGQGGNIQYF. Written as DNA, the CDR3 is TGTGCCAGCAGTGACCCGGGGCAGGGAGGGAACATTCAGTACTTC.

CDR3 in amino acids: CASSLTGTDNEKLFF. The CDR3 bases are TGTGCCAGCAGTCTCACCGGGACAGATAATGAAAAACTGTTTTTT. The chain combines TRBV28 with TRBJ1-4; 7 nucleotides line up with TRBD1. This CDR3 region has 15 residues. CDR1 is MDHEN and CDR2 is SYDVKM in the germline V gene. V trimming: 5 bases; J trimming: 4 bases; junction bases outside the gene matches: 7. Using reference TRBV28 and TRBJ1-4 for the parts outside the CDR3, the full variable domain is DVKVTQSSRYLVKRTGEKVFLECVQDMDHENMFWYRQDPGLGLRLIYFSYDVKMKEKGDIPEGYSVSREKKERFSLILESASTNQTSMYLCASSLTGTDNEKLFFGSGTQLSVL.

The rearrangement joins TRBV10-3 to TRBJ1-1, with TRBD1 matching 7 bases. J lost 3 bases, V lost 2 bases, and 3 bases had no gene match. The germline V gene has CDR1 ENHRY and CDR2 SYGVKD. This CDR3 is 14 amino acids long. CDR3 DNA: TGTGCCATCAGTGAGAGGGACAGCGACACTGAAGCTTTCTTT. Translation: CAISERDSDTEAFF.

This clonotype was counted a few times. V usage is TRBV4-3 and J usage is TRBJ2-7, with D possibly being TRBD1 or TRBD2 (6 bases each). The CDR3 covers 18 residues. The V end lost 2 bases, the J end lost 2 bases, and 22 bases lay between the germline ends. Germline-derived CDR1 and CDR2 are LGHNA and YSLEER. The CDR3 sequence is CASSQWGPGATRTYEQYF. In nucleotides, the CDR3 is TGCGCCAGCAGCCAATGGGGGCCGGGGGCCACCCGTACCTACGAGCAGTACTTC.

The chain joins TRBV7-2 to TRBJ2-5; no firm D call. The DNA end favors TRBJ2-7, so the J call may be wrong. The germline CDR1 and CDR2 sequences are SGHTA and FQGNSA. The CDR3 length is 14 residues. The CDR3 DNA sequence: TGTGCCAGCAGCAACCTGACCCCCACCGACGAGCAGTACTTC. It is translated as CASSNLTPTDEQYF.

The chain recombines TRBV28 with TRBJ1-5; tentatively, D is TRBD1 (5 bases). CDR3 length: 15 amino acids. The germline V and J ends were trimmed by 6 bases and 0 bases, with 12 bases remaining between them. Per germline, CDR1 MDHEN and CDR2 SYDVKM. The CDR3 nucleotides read TGTGCCAGCAGGTTTGGACAACTTAGCAATCAGCCCCAGCATTTT. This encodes CASRFGQLSNQPQHF.

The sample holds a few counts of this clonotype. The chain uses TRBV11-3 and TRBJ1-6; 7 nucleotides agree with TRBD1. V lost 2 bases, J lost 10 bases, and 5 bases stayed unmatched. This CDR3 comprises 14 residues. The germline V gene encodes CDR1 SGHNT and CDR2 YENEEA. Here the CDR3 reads CASSLSQGESPLHF. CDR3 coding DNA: TGTGCCAGCAGCTTAAGTCAGGGGGAATCACCCCTCCACTTT.

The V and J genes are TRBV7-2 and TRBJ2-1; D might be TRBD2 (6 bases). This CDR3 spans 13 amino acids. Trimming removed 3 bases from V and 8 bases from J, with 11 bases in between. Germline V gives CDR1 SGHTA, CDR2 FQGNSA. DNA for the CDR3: TGTGCCAGCAGCTTCCCCCCGGGGGATGAGCAGTTCTTC. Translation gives CASSFPPGDEQFF.

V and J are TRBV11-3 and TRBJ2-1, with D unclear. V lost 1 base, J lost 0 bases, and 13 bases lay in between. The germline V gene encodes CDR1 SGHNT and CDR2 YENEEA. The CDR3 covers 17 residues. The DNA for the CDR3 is TGTGCCAGCAGCTTAGCCGAGACTTGGAGCTCCTACAATGAGCAGTTCTTC. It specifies CASSLAETWSSYNEQFF.

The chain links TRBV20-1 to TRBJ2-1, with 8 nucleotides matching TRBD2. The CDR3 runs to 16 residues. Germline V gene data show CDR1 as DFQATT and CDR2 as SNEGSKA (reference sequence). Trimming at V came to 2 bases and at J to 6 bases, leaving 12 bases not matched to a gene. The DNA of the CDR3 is TGCAGTGCTAGATCCCCCGGGACTAGTGGGAGCAATGAGCAGTTCTTC. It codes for CSARSPGTSGSNEQFF.

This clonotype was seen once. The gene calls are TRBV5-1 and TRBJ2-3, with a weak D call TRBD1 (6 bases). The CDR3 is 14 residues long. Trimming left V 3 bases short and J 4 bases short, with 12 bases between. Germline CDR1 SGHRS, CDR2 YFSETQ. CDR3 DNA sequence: TGCGCCAGCAGCTCCCAAACAGGGCCAGATACGCAGTATTTT. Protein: CASSSQTGPDTQYF.